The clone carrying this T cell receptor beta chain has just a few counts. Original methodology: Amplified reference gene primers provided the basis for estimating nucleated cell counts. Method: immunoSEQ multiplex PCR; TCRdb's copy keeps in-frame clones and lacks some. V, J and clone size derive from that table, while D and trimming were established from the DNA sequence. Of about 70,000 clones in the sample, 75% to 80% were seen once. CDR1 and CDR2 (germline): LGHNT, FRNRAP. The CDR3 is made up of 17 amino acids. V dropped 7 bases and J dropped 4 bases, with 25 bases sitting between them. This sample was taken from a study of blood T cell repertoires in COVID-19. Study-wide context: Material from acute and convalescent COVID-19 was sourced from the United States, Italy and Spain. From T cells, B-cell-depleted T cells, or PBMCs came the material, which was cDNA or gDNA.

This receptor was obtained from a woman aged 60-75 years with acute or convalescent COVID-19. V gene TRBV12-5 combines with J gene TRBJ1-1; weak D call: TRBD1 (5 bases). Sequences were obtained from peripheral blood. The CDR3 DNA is TGTGCTAGTGCCTTCCCGCGAGGTATGGTGCAGGGCACTGAAGCTTTCTTT. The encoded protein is CASAFPRGMVQGTEAFF.